Shown below are 24 T cell receptor beta chains from a single sample sequenced in a study of blood T cell repertoires in COVID-19. Only in-frame clones appear in the TCRdb table, and some are missing; sequencing was by immunoSEQ multiplex PCR. The data contain approximately 500,000 clones, around nine tenths of them seen just once; the ten biggest clones take up roughly 7.3%. The sequenced sample consisted of peripheral blood. The receptor set was obtained from a woman between 45 and 60 years old with COVID-19, enrolled during active disease.

The V gene is TRBV12-5, the J gene TRBJ2-2, with D uncertain. Between the trimmed V and J ends, which lost 1 base and 6 bases, there was a span of 6 bases. CDR3 length equals 13 residues. Germline V CDR1 and CDR2: LGHNT, FRNRAP. The DNA for the CDR3 is TGTGCTAGTGGTTTGGATCAGGCCGGGGAGCTGTTTTTT. Its translation is CASGLDQAGELFF.

The V call is TRBV6-5, the J call TRBJ2-1; TRBD1 is a possible D gene (6 bases). CDR3 length equals 14 residues. CDR1 is MNHEY and CDR2 is SVGAGI in the germline V gene. Trimming left V 5 bases short and J 4 bases short, with 12 bases between. DNA for the CDR3: TGTGCCAGCAGTAAGGGGGTACAGTACAATGAGCAGTTCTTC. Translated, it gives CASSKGVQYNEQFF.

This sequence joins TRBV30 and TRBJ1-2, with D tentatively TRBD1 (5 bases). Germline values: CDR1 GTSNPN, CDR2 SVGIG (reference sequence). The CDR3 consists of 15 residues. V was clipped by 1 base and J by 0 bases, with 12 bases between them. Here the CDR3 reads CAWSGRRVSNYGYTF. CDR3 DNA: TGTGCCTGGAGTGGGCGCAGGGTATCTAACTATGGCTACACCTTC.

This chain uses TRBV6-1 with TRBJ1-1, with D unclear. Looked up from germline, CDR1 is MNHNS and CDR2 is SASEGT. The CDR3 is 15 residues long. V was cut by 2 bases and J by 1 base, with 11 bases left in between. This chain's CDR3 is CASSESLATNTEAFF. CDR3 in DNA: TGTGCCAGCAGTGAATCCCTAGCGACGAACACTGAAGCTTTCTTT.

As DNA, the CDR3 is TGTGCCAGCAGTGCCTCGCGGTTCTACGAGCAGTACTTC. It yields the protein CASSASRFYEQYF. The rearrangement joins TRBV2 to TRBJ2-7; no clear D. V shed 4 bases and J shed 3 bases, with 10 bases lying between them. CDR3 length: 13 residues. Germline V gives CDR1 SNHLY, CDR2 FYNNEI.

The rearrangement uses TRBV9 and TRBJ1-2; 7 bases align to TRBD1. V lost 2 bases and J lost 0; bases outside the gene matches: 1. Germline CDR1 is SGDLS and CDR2 is YYNGEE. The CDR3 is made up of 14 amino acids. As DNA, the CDR3 is TGTGCCAGCAGCGTGGGACAGCCTAACTATGGCTACACCTTC. It specifies CASSVGQPNYGYTF.

The gene calls are TRBV25-1 and TRBJ2-2; D may be TRBD1 (5 bases). The V end was cut by 3 bases, the J end by 2 bases, with 10 bases between. Germline V lookup: CDR1 MGHDK, CDR2 SYGVNS. CDR3 length: 15 residues. CDR3 bases: TGTGCCAGCAGTGAGTCCGGACATAACACCGGGGAGCTGTTTTTT. This translates into CASSESGHNTGELFF. Using reference TRBV25-1 and TRBJ2-2 for the parts outside the CDR3, the full variable domain is EADIYQTPRYLVIGTGKKITLECSQTMGHDKMYWYQQDPGMELHLIHYSYGVNSTEKGDLSSESTVSRIRTEHFPLTLESARPSHTSQYLCASSESGHNTGELFFGEGSRLTVL.

This clone was seen a handful of times. V and J are TRBV6-5 and TRBJ1-2, with D unresolved. Germline-derived CDR1 and CDR2 are MNHEY and SVGAGI. V lost 5 bases and J lost 0, with 10 bases in between. CDR3 length: 14 amino acids. The CDR3 loop is CASSPVTPNYGYTF. CDR3 bases: TGTGCCAGCAGTCCAGTTACACCTAACTATGGCTACACCTTC.

V usage is TRBV28 and J usage is TRBJ1-6; TRBD1 matches at 8 bases. Germline V gene data show CDR1 as MDHEN and CDR2 as SYDVKM. The CDR3 has 14 amino acids. Germline trimming cut 4 bases from V and 7 bases from J; bases unmatched to any gene: 3. The DNA of the CDR3 is TGTGCCAGCAGTTATGACAGGGGAAATTCACCCCTCCACTTT. It yields the protein CASSYDRGNSPLHF.

The chain links TRBV6-5 to TRBJ1-1; D is uncertain. The V gene lost 4 bases and the J gene lost 1 base, with 10 bases spanning the gap. From germline, CDR1 is MNHEY and CDR2 SVGAGI. This CDR3 contains 14 residues. CDR3 residues: CASSSKRRNTEAFF. The CDR3 DNA is TGTGCCAGCAGTTCGAAGCGTCGGAACACTGAAGCTTTCTTT.

The rearrangement uses TRBV3-1 (or the pseudogene TRBV3-2) and TRBJ2-1, with TRBD1 matching 9 bases. Germline V gives CDR1 LGHDT, CDR2 YNNKEL (reference sequence). The CDR3 length is 15 residues. Trimming at V came to 5 bases and at J to 6 bases, leaving 8 bases not matched to a gene. The CDR3 here is CASSLPGQGLNEQFF. In nucleotides, the CDR3 is TGTGCCAGCAGCTTGCCGGGACAGGGACTCAATGAGCAGTTCTTC.

The chain combines TRBV28 with TRBJ2-2; D remains ambiguous. CDR1 is MDHEN and CDR2 is SYDVKM in the germline V gene. Trimming stripped 6 bases from V and 0 bases from J, with 5 bases between. The CDR3 runs to 13 residues. CDR3: CASRRPNTGELFF. CDR3 coding DNA: TGTGCCAGCAGGAGGCCGAACACCGGGGAGCTGTTTTTT.

This chain uses TRBV19 with TRBJ1-2; D possibly corresponds to TRBD1 (5 bases). This CDR3 contains 15 residues. Germline values: CDR1 LNHDA, CDR2 SQIVND (reference sequence). V lost 5 bases and J lost 1, with 14 bases in between. CDR3 loop: CASSRRGRSNYGYTF. CDR3 sequence (DNA): TGTGCCAGTAGTCGACGGGGGAGGAGTAACTATGGCTACACCTTC.

The chain combines TRBV15 with TRBJ1-1; D not certain. Germline V gives CDR1 LNHNV, CDR2 YYDKDF (reference sequence). V gave up 5 bases and J gave up 2 bases, with 12 bases separating them. The CDR3 length is 14 residues. The CDR3: CATSGPGINTEAFF. CDR3 sequence (DNA): TGTGCCACCAGCGGACCGGGGATAAACACTGAAGCTTTCTTT.

The genes are TRBV11-1 and TRBJ1-1; the D is unclear. In germline, CDR1 is SGHAT, CDR2 FQDESV (reference sequence). Trimming removed 2 bases at V and 1 base at J, with 8 bases between. The CDR3 spans 14 residues. The CDR3 loop is CASSLLAENTEAFF. CDR3 sequence (DNA): TGTGCCAGCAGCTTATTGGCGGAGAACACTGAAGCTTTCTTT.

The genes are TRBV6-6 and TRBJ2-7; a possible D gene is TRBD2 (6 bases). Germline V lookup: CDR1 MNHNY, CDR2 SVGAGI (reference sequence). V lost 2 bases and J 2 bases, leaving 13 bases between the germline ends. The CDR3 has 15 amino acids. The CDR3 sequence: CASSYAGRRPYEQYF. CDR3 in DNA: TGTGCCAGCAGTTACGCGGGGCGGAGACCCTACGAGCAGTACTTC.

The genes are TRBV3-1 (or the pseudogene TRBV3-2) and TRBJ2-3; TRBD2 agrees at 10 bases. The V and J ends lost 4 bases and 4 bases, in that order; junction bases with no gene match: 8. In germline, CDR1 is LGHDT, CDR2 YNNKEL (reference sequence). The CDR3 totals 16 residues. For the CDR3, the DNA is TGTGCCAGCAGCCCAAACAGACTAGCGGGCGCAGATACGCAGTATTTT. This encodes CASSPNRLAGADTQYF.

Here the CDR3 DNA reads TGTGCCAGCAGTTACTCGCTAGGGGGTTTAGATACGCAGTATTTT. It specifies CASSYSLGGLDTQYF. The chain uses TRBV6-5 and TRBJ2-3; D might be TRBD1 (6 bases). V was shortened by 0 bases and J by 5 bases, with 12 bases between the two germline ends. The CDR3 is made up of 15 amino acids. Germline V gene sequence: CDR1 MNHEY, CDR2 SVGAGI.

The V gene is TRBV10-3, the J gene TRBJ1-3; the D is unclear. Between the trimmed V and J ends, which lost 5 bases and 0 bases, there was a span of 8 bases. Germline V lookup: CDR1 ENHRY, CDR2 SYGVKD. The CDR3 totals 14 residues. CDR3 nucleotides: TGTGCCATCAGTCTCACAGACTCTGGAAACACCATATATTTT. Translation gives CAISLTDSGNTIYF.

The chain employs TRBV30 and TRBJ2-4; TRBD1 matches 9 bases. The V and J ends lost 4 bases and 8 bases, in that order; junction bases with no gene match: 6. Looked up from germline, CDR1 is GTSNPN and CDR2 is SVGIG (reference sequence). There are 13 residues in the CDR3. The CDR3 protein is CAWIKTGGHIQYF. DNA of the CDR3: TGTGCCTGGATCAAGACAGGGGGTCACATTCAGTACTTC.

In its sample, this clone was seen once. CDR3 sequence (DNA): TGCGCCAGCACCGAGCGGTACGTACAGGGCTCCTACGAGCAGTACTTC. Protein product: CASTERYVQGSYEQYF. The chain combines TRBV5-1 with TRBJ2-7; D is perhaps TRBD1 (6 bases). The CDR3 totals 16 residues. CDR1 SGHRS and CDR2 YFSETQ come from the germline V gene. Deletions cut 6 bases from V and 0 bases from J, with 19 bases between. The whole variable domain, filled in from reference TRBV5-1 and TRBJ2-7, reads KAGVTQTPRYLIKTRGQQVTLSCSPISGHRSVSWYQQTPGQGLQFLFEYFSETQRNKGNFPGRFSGRQFSNSRSEMNVSTLELGDSALYLCASTERYVQGSYEQYFGPGTRLTVT.

In this sample, this clone turned up a few times. V gene TRBV23-1 combines with J gene TRBJ1-1, with TRBD1 identical over 7 bases. Being an ORF, TRBV23-1 has a function that is uncertain. This CDR3 has 13 residues. With V trimmed by 10 bases and J by 4 bases, 9 bases remained unmatched. The CDR3 DNA reads TGCGCCACCCCAGGGGGGCCCGGCACTGAAGCTTTCTTT. Amino acid sequence: CATPGGPGTEAFF.

The gene calls are TRBV5-1 and TRBJ1-4; 8 bases map to TRBD1. The germline gives CDR1 SGHRS, CDR2 YFSETQ. The CDR3 is 16 residues long. Trimming took 5 bases from V and 6 from J; bases not matched to a gene: 12. The CDR3 region has the DNA TGCGCCAGCAGACCCAGCCCAGGGGGCAACGATGAAAAACTGTTTTTT. This sequence encodes CASRPSPGGNDEKLFF.

The chain recombines TRBV18 with TRBJ1-1; D not resolved. The CDR3 loop spans 14 amino acids. The ends were cut back, 3 bases at V and 5 bases at J, with 13 bases in the middle. Germline V gene lookup returns CDR1 KGHSH and CDR2 LQKENI. CDR3 sequence: CASSPLITWTEAFF. CDR3 sequence (DNA): TGTGCCAGCTCACCGCTCATAACTTGGACTGAAGCTTTCTTT. The full variable domain, with the rest looked up from reference TRBV18 and TRBJ1-1, is NAGVMQNPRHLVRRRGQEARLRCSPMKGHSHVYWYRQLPEEGLKFMVYLQKENIIDESGMPKERFSAEFPKEGPSILRIQQVVRGDSAAYFCASSPLITWTEAFFGQGTRLTVV.